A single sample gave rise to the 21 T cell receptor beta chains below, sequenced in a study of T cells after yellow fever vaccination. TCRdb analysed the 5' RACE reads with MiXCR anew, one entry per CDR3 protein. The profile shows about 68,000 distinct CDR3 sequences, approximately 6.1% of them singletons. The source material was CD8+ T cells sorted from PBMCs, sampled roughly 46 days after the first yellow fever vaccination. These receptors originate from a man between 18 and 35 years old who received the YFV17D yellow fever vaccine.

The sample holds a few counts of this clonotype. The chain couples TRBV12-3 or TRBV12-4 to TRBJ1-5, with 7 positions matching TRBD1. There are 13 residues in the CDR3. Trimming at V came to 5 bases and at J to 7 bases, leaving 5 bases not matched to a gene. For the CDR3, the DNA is TGTGCCAGCAGTCACACAGGGGACCAGCCCCAGCATTTT. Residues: CASSHTGDQPQHF.

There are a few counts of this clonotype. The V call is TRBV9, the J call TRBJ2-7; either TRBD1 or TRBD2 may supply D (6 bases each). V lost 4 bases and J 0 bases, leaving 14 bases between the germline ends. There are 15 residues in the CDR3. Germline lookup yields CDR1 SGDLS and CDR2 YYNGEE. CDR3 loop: CASSNTGARSYEQYF. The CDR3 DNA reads TGTGCCAGCAGCAACACGGGGGCCCGCTCCTACGAGCAGTACTTC.

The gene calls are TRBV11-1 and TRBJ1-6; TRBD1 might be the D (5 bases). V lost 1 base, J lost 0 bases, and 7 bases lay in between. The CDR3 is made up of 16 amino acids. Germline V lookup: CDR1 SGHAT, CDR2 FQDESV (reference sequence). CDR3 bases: TGTGCCAGCAGCTTAGTTGGGGCCTCCTATAATTCACCCCTCCACTTT. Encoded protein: CASSLVGASYNSPLHF.

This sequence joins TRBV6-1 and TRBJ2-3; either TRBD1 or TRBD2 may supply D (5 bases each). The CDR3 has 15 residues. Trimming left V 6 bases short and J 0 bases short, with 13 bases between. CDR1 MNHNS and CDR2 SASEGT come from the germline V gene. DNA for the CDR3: TGTGCCAGCAGAACTGGGGACGGTAGCACAGATACGCAGTATTTT. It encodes CASRTGDGSTDTQYF.

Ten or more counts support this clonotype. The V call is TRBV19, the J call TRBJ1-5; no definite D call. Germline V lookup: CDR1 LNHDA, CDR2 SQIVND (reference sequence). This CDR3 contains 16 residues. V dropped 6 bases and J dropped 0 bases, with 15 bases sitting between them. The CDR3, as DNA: TGTGCCAGTAGACAAAGGTCGTTAGATAGCAATCAGCCCCAGCATTTT. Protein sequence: CASRQRSLDSNQPQHF.

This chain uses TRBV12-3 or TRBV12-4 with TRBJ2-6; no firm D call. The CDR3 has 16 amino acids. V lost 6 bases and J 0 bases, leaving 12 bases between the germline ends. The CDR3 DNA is TGTGCCAGCAGGGTCTCCCCGGGCTCTGGGGCCAACGTCCTGACTTTC. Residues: CASRVSPGSGANVLTF.

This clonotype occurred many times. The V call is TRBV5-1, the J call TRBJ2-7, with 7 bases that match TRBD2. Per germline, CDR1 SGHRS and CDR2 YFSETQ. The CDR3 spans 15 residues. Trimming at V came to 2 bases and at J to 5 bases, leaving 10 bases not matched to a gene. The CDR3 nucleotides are TGCGCCAGCAGCTTAGGACTAGGTTCGTTCGACGAGCAGTACGTC. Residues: CASSLGLGSFDEQYV.

Here the CDR3 DNA reads TGTGCTAGTGGTTTGGGTAGGTACAACACTGAAGCTTTCTTT. Protein product: CASGLGRYNTEAFF. The chain couples TRBV12-5 to TRBJ1-1; D gene uncertain. The ends were cut back, 1 base at V and 2 bases at J, with 8 bases in the middle. The CDR3 is made up of 14 amino acids. The germline gives CDR1 LGHNT, CDR2 FRNRAP.

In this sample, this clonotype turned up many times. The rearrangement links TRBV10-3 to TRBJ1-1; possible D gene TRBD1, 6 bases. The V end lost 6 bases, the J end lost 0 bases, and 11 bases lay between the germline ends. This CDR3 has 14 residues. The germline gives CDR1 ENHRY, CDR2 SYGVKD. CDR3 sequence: CAIRPGQLNTEAFF. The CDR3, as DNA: TGTGCCATCAGGCCCGGACAGCTGAACACTGAAGCTTTCTTT.

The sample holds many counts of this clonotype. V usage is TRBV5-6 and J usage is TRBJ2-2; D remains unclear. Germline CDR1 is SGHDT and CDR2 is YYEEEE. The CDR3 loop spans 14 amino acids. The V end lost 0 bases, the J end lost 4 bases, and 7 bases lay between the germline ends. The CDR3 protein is CASSLGPSTGELFF. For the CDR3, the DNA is TGTGCCAGCAGCTTGGGACCTAGCACCGGGGAGCTGTTTTTT.

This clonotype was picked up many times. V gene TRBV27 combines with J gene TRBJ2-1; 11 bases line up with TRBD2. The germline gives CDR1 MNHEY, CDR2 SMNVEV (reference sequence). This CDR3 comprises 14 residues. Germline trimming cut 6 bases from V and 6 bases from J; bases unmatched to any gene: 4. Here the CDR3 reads CASRLAGAANEQFF. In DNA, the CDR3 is TGTGCCAGCAGACTAGCGGGGGCCGCCAATGAGCAGTTCTTC.

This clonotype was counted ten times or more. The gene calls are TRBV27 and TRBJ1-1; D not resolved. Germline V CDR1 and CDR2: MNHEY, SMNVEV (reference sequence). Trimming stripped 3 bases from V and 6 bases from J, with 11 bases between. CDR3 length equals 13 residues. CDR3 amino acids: CASSFSVRAEAFF. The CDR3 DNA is TGTGCCAGCAGTTTCTCGGTCCGGGCTGAAGCTTTCTTT.

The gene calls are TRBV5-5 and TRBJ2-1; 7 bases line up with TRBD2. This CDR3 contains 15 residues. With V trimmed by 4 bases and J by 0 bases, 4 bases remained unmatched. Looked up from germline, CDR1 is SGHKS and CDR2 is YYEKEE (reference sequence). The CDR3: CASSASGVSYNEQFF. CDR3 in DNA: TGTGCCAGCAGCGCCAGCGGGGTCTCCTACAATGAGCAGTTCTTC.

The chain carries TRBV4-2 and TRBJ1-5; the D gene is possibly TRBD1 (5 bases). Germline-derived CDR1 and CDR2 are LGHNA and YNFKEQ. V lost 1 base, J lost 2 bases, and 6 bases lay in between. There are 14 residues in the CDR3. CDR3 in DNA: TGTGCCAGCAGCCAAGTGGGGGGCAATCAGCCCCAGCATTTT. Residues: CASSQVGGNQPQHF.

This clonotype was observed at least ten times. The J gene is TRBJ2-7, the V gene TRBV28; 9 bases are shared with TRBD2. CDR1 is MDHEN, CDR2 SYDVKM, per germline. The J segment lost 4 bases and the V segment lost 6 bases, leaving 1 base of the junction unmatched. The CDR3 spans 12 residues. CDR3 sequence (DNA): TGTGCCAGCAGCGCGGGGGGGTACGAGCAGTACTTC. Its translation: CASSAGGYEQYF.

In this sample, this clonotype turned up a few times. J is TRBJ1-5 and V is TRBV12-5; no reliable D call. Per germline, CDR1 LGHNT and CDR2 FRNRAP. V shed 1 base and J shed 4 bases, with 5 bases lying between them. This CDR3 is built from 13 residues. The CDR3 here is CASGLEGNQPQHF. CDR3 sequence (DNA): TGTGCTAGTGGTTTGGAGGGAAATCAGCCCCAGCATTTT.

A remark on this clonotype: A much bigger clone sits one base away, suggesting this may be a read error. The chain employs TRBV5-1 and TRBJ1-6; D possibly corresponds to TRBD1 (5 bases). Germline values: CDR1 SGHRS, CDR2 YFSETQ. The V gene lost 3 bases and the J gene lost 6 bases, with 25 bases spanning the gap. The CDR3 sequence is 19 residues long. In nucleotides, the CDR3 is TGCGCCAGCAGCTCGGGACCGCCGGAACCAGGCGACTCTAATTCACCCCTCCACTTT. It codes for CASSSGPPEPGDSNSPLHF.

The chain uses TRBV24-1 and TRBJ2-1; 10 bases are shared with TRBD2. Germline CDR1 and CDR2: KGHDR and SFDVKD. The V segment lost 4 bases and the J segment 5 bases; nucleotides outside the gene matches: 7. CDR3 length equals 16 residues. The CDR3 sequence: CATSDPTSGANNEQFF. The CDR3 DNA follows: TGTGCCACCAGTGACCCCACTAGCGGGGCTAACAATGAGCAGTTCTTC.

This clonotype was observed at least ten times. CDR3 coding DNA: TGTGCCAGCAGTGAATTCGGCAGGGGGATAGAGACCCAGTACTTC. It is translated as CASSEFGRGIETQYF. The V and J genes are TRBV25-1 and TRBJ2-5, with 7 nucleotides matching TRBD1. CDR3 length: 15 amino acids. J lost 4 bases, V lost 1 base, and 6 bases had no gene match. Germline values: CDR1 MGHDK, CDR2 SYGVNS.

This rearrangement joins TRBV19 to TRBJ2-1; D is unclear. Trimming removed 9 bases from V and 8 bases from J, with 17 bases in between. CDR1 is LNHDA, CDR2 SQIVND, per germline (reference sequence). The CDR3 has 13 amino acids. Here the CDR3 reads CASTPSVIDEQFF. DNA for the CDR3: TGTGCCAGCACCCCGAGTGTCATTGATGAGCAGTTCTTC.

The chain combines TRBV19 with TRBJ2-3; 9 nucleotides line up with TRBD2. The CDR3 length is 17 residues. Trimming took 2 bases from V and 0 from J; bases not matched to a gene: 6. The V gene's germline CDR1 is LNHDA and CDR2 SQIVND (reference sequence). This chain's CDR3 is CASSIRAGLASTDTQYF. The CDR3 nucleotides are TGTGCCAGTAGTATAAGGGCGGGACTAGCCAGCACAGATACGCAGTATTTT.